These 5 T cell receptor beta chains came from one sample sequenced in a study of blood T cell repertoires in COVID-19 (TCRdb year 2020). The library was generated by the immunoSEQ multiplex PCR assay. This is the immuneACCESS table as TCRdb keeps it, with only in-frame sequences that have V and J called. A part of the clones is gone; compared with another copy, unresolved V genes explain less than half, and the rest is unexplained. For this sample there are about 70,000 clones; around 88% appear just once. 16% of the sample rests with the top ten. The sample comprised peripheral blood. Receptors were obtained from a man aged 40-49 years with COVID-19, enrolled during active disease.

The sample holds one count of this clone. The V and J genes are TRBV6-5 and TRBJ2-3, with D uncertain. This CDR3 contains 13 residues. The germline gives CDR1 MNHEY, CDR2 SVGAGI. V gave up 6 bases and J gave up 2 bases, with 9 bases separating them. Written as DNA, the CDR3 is TGTGCCAGCAGCCACGACAACACAGATACGCAGTATTTT. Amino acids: CASSHDNTDTQYF.

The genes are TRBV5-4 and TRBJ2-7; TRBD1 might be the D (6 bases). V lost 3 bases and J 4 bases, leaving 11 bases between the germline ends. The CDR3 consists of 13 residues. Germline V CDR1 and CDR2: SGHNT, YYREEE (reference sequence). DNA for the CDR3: TGTGCCAGCAGCTCCAATACAGGGTACGAGCAGTACTTC. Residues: CASSSNTGYEQYF.

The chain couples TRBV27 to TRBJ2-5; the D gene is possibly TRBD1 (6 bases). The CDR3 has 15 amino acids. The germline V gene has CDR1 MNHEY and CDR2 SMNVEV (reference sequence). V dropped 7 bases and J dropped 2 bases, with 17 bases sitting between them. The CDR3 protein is CASTPQGKAQETQYF. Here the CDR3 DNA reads TGTGCCAGCACCCCACAGGGAAAGGCTCAAGAGACCCAGTACTTC.

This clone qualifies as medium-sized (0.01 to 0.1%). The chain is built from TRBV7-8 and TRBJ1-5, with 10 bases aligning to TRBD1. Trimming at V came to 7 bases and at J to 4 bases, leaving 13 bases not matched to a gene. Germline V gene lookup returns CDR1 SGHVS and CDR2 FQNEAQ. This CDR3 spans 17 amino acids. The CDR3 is CASNQVGGTGANQPQHF. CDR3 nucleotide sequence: TGTGCCAGCAATCAAGTGGGAGGGACAGGGGCGAATCAGCCCCAGCATTTT.

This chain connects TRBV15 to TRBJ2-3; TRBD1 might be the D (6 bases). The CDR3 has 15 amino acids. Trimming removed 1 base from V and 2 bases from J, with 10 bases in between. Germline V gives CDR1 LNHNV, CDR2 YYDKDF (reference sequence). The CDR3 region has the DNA TGTGCCACCAGCAGAGTCCAGGGGCTCACAGATACGCAGTATTTT. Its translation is CATSRVQGLTDTQYF.